The clone carrying this T cell receptor beta chain was counted a few times. Its antigen is undetermined. Every TCR cDNA molecule bore a unique molecular identifier. In TCRdb, the 5' RACE reads were re-called with MiXCR into one record per CDR3 protein. The sample has about 48,000 distinct CDR3 sequences, 5.3% seen once; the top ten hold 11%. The time point denotes: sample taken at primary tumor resection. Whole RNA came from tumor, nontumor lung or frozen PBMC and was sequenced without being sorted. Untreated early-stage non-small cell lung cancer patients, over 55 in total, were the donors. The record originates from a study of spatial heterogeneity in lung cancer. V lost 7 bases and J 3 bases, leaving 16 bases between the germline ends. The CDR3 length is 14 residues. Germline values: CDR1 LGHNT, CDR2 FRNRAP. Findings and limits, study-wide: In blood, ubiquitous expanded tumor TCRs appeared more at resection than follow-up.

Source: PBMCs, taken at surgery. The chain is built from TRBV12-5 and TRBJ2-7; D call uncertain. The receptor comes from a male donor with early-stage non-small cell lung cancer. The DNA for the CDR3 is TGTGCTAGTGCCCTTTTCCCGGATTTCTACGAGCAGTACTTC. Protein product: CASALFPDFYEQYF.